This record looks at one T cell receptor (beta chain) sequence and its context. Its antigen is not yet known. In this CDR3 the conserved last residue, phenylalanine or tryptophan, is missing, so a read error is likely. V lost 4 bases and J lost 4 bases; the stretch between them is 16 bases long. Both ends counted, the CDR3 spans 15 residues. Only the CDR3 region is kept as DNA, spanning 45 bases read in frame from base 1. According to the germline V gene (reference sequence), CDR1 reads LNHDA and CDR2 reads SQIVND. Using a constant-region primer and ProtoScript II reverse transcriptase, TCRbeta-specific cDNA was reverse-transcribed from approximately 0.55 ug total RNA. The TCRbeta libraries were prepared through three rounds of nested multiplex PCR following a slightly modified ARM-PCR procedure. The first two PCR rounds used multiplex TRBV1-TRBV30 forward primers with a Cbeta reverse primer, each for 10 to 11 cycles. A final 25-cycle PCR with Deep VentR polymerase added sample barcodes and Illumina adapters. Before sequencing, amplicons of 200-500 bp were gel-purified using a QIAquick gel extraction kit. The TCRbeta amplicons were sequenced with 250-bp paired-end reads on an Illumina HiSeq 2500. Turning to the authors' computational methods: Reads were quality-trimmed with Trimmomatic v0.33, and paired reads were merged with FLASH v1.2.11 to recover full CDR3 sequences. MiGEC v1.2.1b assigned V, D and J germline segments to the rearranged TCRbeta sequences. Clonotype statistics, along with Shannon-Wiener diversity indices, were calculated using VDJtools v1.0.0. Except for diversity analysis, only the 250 most abundant clonotypes of each sample were used in subsequent analyses to reduce sampling bias. TCRdb passed the public sequencing reads through fastp at Q25 and MiXCR, retaining productive beta sequences. Each entry is one CDR3 protein sequence, shown with its most common DNA and genes. The V and J calls and clone size come from TCRdb's table, not from the authors' own analysis. The sample yields about 50,000 distinct CDR3 sequences; around 73% were counted once. Together, the top ten hold roughly a quarter of the sample.

This sample was taken from a study of tumor-infiltrating lymphocytes in primary liver carcinoma (dated by TCRdb to between 2016 and 2019). Turning to the overall study: Of the five patients (three men and two women, aged 30 to 69 years), four had hepatocellular carcinoma and one had combined HCC and intrahepatic cholangiocarcinoma. The study combined TCRbeta repertoire sequencing, expression microarrays and whole-exome sequencing across five regions of each liver tumor, with adjacent normal tissue and blood. Samples yielded roughly 3.5 to 8 million productive TCRbeta reads; read depth did not differ significantly between tissue types. Tumors of the five patients were stage T1-T3 N0M0 with maximum diameters of roughly 4.2 to 11 cm. Repertoires from technical replicates were highly reproducible, with mean shared-clone rates about 0.91 and correlation coefficients above 0.95. TCRbeta repertoire sequencing covered 35 specimens from 5 patients: about 25 tumor regions, 5 adjacent noncancerous liver tissues and 5 peripheral blood samples. To link TCRbeta repertoire diversity to the local molecular phenotype, the 20 to 25 tumor region samples were profiled with Agilent mRNA microarrays. Results the study describes overall, beyond this receptor: The top 250 clones accounted for a significantly greater share of the repertoire in tumors than in blood (p = 0.039). Only about 8-24% of top clones were present in all five regions of a tumor, suggesting spatial heterogeneity of tumor-infiltrating T cells. Because only the TCR beta chain was sequenced and unpaired alpha chains were not captured, true repertoire diversity is likely underestimated. Repertoire overlap was higher between tumor regions (mean around 36%) than tumor-adjacent (17%) or tumor-blood (14%) pairs, consistent with antigen-driven expansion. The study included only a few patients, and the authors note findings should be validated in a larger study. Bulk unsorted samples precluded comparing CD4+ and CD8+ T cell repertoires.

Total RNA and DNA were co-extracted without cell sorting from roughly 20-30 mg of bulk tissue using the AllPrep DNA/RNA mini kit. Between November 2015 and March 2016, a few patients in China with histopathologically diagnosed primary liver carcinoma had surgical resection. Chronic HBV infection was present in the patients, and the patients were treatment-naive at sampling. Five spatially separated regions were sampled from each tumor: the superior, inferior, left-lateral and right-lateral poles, plus the tumor centre. Histological examination found more than 80% viable tumor cells in every tumor sample. Each fresh piece of tumor and adjacent tissue was cut in two, with one half stored in RNAlater at -80 degrees C and the other half sent for histology.

This sequence uses TRBV19 and TRBJ1-1; the D gene lacks a confident call. The sequence came from a man aged 35 to 55 with primary liver carcinoma and hepatitis B virus infection. Sequencing was done on a sample of liver tumor tissue from sampling region 5. The cell subset or site label, as the study defines it: tumor region T5, tumor centre. The bases are TGTGCCAGTAGTACACCATCAGGCGCGAGCACTGAAGCTTTCCTT. Its coded protein is CASSTPSGASTEAFL.